The T cell receptor (beta chain) under discussion was sequenced for a study of blood T cell repertoires in COVID-19. About the study: Sites across the United States, Italy and Spain contributed samples from acute and convalescent COVID-19. In each case, the material was cDNA or gDNA derived from T cells, B-cell-depleted T cells, or PBMCs.

The CDR3 is 17 residues long. The J segment lost 2 bases and the V segment lost 1 base, leaving 5 bases of the junction unmatched. Germline-derived CDR1 and CDR2 are PRHDT and FYEKMQ (reference sequence). This clone was counted a few times. Sequencing used immunoSEQ multiplex PCR; TCRdb keeps in-frame clones, though not all of them. Of around 46,000 clones listed, over 80% are singletons. The chain has TRBV13 and TRBJ2-3; TRBD2 aligns across 11 bases. The specimen was peripheral blood. The origin of this receptor is a human donor in a cohort sampled during active COVID-19. CDR3 amino acids: CASSLASGGLSTDTQYF. The CDR3 DNA is TGTGCCAGCAGCTTAGCTAGCGGGGGGCTTTCCACAGATACGCAGTATTTT.